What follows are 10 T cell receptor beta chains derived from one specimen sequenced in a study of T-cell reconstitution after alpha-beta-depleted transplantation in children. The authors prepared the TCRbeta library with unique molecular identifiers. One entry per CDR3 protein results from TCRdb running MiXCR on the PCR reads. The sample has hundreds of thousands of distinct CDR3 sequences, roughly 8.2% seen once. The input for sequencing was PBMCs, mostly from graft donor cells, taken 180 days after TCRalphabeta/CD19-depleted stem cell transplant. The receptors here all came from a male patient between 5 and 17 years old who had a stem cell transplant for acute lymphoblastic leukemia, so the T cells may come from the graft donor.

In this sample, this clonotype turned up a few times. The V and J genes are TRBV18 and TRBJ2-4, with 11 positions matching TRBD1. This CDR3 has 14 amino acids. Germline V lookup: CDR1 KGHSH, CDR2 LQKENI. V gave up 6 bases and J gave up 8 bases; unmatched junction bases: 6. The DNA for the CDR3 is TGTGCCAGCTCCCCGGACAGGGGGCGTGACATTCAGTACTTC. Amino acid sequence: CASSPDRGRDIQYF.

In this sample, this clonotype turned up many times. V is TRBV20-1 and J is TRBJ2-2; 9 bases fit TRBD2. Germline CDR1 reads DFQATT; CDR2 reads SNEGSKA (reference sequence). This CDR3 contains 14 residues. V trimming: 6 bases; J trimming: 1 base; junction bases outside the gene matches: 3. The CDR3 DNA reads TGCAGTGCATGGACTAGCGAGAACACCGGGGAGCTGTTTTTT. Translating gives CSAWTSENTGELFF.

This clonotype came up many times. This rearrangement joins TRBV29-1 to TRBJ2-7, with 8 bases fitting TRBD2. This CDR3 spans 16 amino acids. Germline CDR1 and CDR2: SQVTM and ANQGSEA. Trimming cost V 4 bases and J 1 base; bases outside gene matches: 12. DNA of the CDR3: TGCAGCGTTGTAGGGACTAGAGGCTCTGCTTCCTACGAGCAGTACTTC. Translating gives CSVVGTRGSASYEQYF.

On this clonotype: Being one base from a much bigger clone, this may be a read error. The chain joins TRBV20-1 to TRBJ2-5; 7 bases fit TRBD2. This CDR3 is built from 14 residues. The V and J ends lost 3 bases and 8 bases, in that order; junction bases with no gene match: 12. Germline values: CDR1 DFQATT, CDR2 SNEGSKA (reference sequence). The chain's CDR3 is CSASHRGAGLTQYF. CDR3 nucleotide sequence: TGCAGTGCTAGCCACCGGGGAGCGGGACTTACCCAGTACTTC.

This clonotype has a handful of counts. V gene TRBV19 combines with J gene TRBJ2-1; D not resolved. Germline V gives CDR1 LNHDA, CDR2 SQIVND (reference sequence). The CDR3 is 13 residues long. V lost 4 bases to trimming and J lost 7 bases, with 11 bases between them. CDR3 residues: CASSRPKWNEQFF. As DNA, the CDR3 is TGTGCCAGTAGTAGGCCTAAGTGGAATGAGCAGTTCTTC.

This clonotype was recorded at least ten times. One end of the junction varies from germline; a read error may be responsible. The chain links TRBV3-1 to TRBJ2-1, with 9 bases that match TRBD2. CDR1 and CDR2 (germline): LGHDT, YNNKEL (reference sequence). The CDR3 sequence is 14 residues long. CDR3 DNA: TGTGTCAGCAGCCAGGGTTTTCCTAGCGGGGAGGCGTTCTTC. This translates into CVSSQGFPSGEAFF.

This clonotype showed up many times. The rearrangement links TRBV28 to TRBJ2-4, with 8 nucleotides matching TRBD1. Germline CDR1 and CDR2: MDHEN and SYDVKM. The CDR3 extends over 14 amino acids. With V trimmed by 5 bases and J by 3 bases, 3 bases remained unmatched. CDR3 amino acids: CASSIQGGKNIQYF. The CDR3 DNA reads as TGTGCCAGCAGTATACAGGGGGGCAAAAACATTCAGTACTTC.

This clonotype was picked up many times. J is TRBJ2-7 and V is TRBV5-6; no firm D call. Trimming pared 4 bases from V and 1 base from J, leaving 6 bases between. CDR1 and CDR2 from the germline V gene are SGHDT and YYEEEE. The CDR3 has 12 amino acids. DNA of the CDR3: TGTGCCAGCAGCGATGCGTCCTACGAGCAGTACTTC. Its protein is CASSDASYEQYF.

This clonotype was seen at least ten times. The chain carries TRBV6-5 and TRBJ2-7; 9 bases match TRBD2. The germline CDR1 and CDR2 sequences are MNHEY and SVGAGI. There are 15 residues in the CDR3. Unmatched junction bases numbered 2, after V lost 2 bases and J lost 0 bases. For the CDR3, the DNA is TGTGCCAGCAGTTACAAGCGGGGGGCCTCCTACGAGCAGTACTTC. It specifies CASSYKRGASYEQYF.

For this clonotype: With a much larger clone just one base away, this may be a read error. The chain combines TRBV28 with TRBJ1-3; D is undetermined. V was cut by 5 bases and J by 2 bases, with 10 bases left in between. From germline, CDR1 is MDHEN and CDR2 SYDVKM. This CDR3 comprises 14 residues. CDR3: CASSPVRPGNTIYF. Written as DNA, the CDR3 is TGTGCCAGCAGTCCCGTAAGGCCTGGAAACACCATATATTTT. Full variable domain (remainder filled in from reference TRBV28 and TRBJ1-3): DVKVTQSSRYLVKRTGEKVFLECVQDMDHENMFWYRQDPGLGLRLIYFSYDVKMKEKGDIPEGYSVSREKKERFSLILESASTNQTSMYLCASSPVRPGNTIYFGEGSWLTVV.